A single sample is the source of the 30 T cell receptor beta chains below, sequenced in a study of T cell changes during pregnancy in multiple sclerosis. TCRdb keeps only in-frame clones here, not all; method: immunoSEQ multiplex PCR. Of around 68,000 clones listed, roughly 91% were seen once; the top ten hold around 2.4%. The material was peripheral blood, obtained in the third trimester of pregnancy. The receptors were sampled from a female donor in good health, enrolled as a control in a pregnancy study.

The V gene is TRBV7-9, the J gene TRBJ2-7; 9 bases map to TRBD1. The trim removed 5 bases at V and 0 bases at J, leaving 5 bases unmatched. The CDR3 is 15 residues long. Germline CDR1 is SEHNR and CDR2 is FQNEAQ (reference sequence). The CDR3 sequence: CASSPGQGSSYEQYF. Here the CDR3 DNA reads TGTGCCAGCAGCCCGGGACAGGGAAGCTCCTACGAGCAGTACTTC.

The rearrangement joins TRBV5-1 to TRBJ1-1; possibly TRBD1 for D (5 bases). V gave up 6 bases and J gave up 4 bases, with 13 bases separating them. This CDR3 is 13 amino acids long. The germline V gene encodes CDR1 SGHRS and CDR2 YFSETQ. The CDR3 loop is CASTRGDFTEAFF. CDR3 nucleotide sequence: TGCGCCAGCACCCGCGGGGACTTCACTGAAGCTTTCTTT.

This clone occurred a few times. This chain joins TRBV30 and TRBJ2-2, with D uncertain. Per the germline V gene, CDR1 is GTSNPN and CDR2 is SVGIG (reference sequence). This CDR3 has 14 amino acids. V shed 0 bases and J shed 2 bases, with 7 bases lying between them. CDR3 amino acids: CAWSVSYNTGELFF. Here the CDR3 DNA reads TGTGCCTGGAGTGTATCCTATAACACCGGGGAGCTGTTTTTT.

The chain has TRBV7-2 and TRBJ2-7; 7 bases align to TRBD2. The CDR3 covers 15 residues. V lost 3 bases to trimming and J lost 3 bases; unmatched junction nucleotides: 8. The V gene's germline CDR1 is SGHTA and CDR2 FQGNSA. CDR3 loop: CASSFGGRGLYEQYF. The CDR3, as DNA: TGTGCCAGCAGCTTCGGGGGGAGAGGTCTCTACGAGCAGTACTTC.

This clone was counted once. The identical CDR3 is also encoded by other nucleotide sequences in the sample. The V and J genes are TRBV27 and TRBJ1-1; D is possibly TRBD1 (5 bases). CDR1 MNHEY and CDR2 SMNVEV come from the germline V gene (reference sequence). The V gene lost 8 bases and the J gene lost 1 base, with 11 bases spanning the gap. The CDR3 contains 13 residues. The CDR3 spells CASRTGGNTEAFF. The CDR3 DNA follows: TGTGCCAGCCGGACGGGGGGGAACACTGAAGCTTTCTTT.

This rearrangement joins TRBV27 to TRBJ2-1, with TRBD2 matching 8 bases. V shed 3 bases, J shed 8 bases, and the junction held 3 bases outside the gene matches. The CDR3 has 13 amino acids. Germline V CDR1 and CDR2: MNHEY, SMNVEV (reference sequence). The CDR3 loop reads CASSLGTSYEQFF. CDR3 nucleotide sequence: TGTGCCAGCAGTTTGGGGACTAGTTATGAGCAGTTCTTC.

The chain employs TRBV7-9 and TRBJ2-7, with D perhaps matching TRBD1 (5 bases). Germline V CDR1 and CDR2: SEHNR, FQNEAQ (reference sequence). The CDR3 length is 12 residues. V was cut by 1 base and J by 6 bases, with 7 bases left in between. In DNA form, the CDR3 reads TGTGCCAGCAGCTTAGGGGGCAGCGAGCAGTACTTC. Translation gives CASSLGGSEQYF.

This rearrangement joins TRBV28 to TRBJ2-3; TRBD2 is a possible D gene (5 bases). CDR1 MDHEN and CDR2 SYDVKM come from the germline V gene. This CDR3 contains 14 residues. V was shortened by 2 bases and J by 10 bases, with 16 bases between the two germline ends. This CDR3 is CASSLRGPLGSQYF. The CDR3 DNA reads TGTGCCAGCAGTTTAAGAGGGCCCCTAGGATCGCAGTATTTT.

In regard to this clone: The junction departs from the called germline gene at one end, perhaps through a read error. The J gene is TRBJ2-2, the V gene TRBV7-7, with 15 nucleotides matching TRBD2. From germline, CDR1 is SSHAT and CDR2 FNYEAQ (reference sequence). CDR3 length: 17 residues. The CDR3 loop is CASSVGLAGGVTGELFF. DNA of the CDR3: TGTGCTAGCAGCGTGGGACTAGCGGGAGGTGTGACCGGGGAGCTGTTTTTT.

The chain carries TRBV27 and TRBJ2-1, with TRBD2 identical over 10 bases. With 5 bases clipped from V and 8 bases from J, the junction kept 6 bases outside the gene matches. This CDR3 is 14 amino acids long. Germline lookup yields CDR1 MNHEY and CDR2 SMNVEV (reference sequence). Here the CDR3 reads CASSTSGTSDEQFF. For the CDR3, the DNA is TGTGCCAGCAGTACCTCCGGGACTAGCGATGAGCAGTTCTTC.

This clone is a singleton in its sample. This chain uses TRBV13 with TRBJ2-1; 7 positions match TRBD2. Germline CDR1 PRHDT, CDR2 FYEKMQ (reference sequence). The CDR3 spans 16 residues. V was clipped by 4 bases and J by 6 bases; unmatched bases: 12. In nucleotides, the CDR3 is TGTGCCAGCAGCTCCTTAGGCGGACTAGGGCGCAATGAGCAGTTCTTC. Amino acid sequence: CASSSLGGLGRNEQFF. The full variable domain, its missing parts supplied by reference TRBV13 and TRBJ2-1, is AAGVIQSPRHLIKEKRETATLKCYPIPRHDTVYWYQQGPGQDPQFLISFYEKMQSDKGSIPDRFSAQQFSDYHSELNMSSLELGDSALYFCASSSLGGLGRNEQFFGPGTRLTVL.

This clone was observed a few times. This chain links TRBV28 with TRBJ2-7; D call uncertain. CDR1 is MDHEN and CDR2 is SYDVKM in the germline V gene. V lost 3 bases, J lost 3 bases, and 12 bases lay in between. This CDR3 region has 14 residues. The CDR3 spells CASSFPDRHYEQYF. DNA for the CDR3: TGTGCCAGCAGTTTCCCCGATAGACACTACGAGCAGTACTTC.

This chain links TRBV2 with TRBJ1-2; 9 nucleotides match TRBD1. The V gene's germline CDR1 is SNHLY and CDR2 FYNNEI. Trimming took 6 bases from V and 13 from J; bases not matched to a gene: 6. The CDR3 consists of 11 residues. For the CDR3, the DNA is TGTGCCAGCAGGGACAGGGGAAGGAGCACCTTC. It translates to CASRDRGRSTF.

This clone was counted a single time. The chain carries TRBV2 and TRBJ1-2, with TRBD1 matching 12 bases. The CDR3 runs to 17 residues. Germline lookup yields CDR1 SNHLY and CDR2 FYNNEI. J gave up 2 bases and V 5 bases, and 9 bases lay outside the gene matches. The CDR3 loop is CASSTTPGQGANYGYTF. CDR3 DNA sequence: TGTGCCAGCAGTACTACTCCGGGACAGGGGGCGAACTATGGCTACACCTTC.

In DNA, the CDR3 is TGTGCCAGCAGTGAAGGGACTAGCGGGAACAATGAGCAGTTCTTC. Its translation: CASSEGTSGNNEQFF. The gene calls are TRBV6-1 and TRBJ2-1; 12 bases align to TRBD2. The CDR3 consists of 15 residues. The V and J ends lost 1 base and 5 bases, in that order; junction bases with no gene match: 0. Germline V gene sequence: CDR1 MNHNS, CDR2 SASEGT.

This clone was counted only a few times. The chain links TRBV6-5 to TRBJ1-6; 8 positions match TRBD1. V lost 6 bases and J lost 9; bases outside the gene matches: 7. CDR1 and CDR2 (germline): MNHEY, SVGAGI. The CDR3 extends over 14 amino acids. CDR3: CASRPTGESSPLHF. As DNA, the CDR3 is TGTGCCAGCAGACCGACAGGGGAGAGTTCACCCCTCCACTTT.

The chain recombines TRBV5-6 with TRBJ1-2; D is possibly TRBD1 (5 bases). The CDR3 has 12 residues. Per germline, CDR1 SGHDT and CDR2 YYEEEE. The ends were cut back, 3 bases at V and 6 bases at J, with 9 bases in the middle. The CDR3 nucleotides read TGTGCCAGCAGCTGGGGGGGGGATGGCTACACCTTC. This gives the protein CASSWGGDGYTF. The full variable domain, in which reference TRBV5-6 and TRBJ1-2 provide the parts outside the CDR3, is DAGVTQSPTHLIKTRGQQVTLRCSPKSGHDTVSWYQQALGQGPQFIFQYYEEEERQRGNFPDRFSGHQFPNYSSELNVNALLLGDSALYLCASSWGGDGYTFGSGTRLTVV.

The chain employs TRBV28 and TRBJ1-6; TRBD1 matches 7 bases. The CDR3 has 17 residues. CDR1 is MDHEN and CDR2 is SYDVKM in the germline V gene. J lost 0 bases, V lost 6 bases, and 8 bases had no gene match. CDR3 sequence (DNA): TGTGCCAGCAGCCCGACAGGGTTGAGCTCCTATAATTCACCCCTCCACTTT. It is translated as CASSPTGLSSYNSPLHF.

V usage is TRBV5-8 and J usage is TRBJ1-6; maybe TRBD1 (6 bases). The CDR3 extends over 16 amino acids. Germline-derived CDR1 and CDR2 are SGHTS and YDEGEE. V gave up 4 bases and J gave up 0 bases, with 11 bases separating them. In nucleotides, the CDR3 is TGTGCCAGCAGCGGGACACTCAGCTCCTATAATTCACCCCTCCACTTT. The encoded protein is CASSGTLSSYNSPLHF.

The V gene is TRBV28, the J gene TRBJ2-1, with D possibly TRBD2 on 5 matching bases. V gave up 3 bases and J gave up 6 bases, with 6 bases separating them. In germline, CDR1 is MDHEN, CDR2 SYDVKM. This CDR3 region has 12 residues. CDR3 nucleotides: TGTGCCAGCAGTTTCCGGGGCAATGAGCAGTTCTTC. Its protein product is CASSFRGNEQFF.

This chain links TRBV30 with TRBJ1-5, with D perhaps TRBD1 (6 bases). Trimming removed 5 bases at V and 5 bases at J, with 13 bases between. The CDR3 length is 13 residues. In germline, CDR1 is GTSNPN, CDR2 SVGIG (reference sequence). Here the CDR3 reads CAWRSGDDQPQHF. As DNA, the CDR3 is TGTGCCTGGCGCTCAGGGGACGATCAGCCCCAGCATTTT.

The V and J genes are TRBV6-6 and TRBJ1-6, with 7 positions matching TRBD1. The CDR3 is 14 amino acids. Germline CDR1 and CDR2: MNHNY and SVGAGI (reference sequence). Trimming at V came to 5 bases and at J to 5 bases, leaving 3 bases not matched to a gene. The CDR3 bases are TGTGCCAGCAGTACCGGGACAGATAATTCACCCCTCCACTTT. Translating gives CASSTGTDNSPLHF.

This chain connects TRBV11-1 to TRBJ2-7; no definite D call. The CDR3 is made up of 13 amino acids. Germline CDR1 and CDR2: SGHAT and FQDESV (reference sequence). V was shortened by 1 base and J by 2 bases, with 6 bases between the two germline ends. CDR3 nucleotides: TGTGCCAGCAGCTTAGACGGAGCCTACGAGCAGTACTTC. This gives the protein CASSLDGAYEQYF. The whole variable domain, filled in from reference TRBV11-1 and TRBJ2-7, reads EAEVAQSPRYKITEKSQAVAFWCDPISGHATLYWYRQILGQGPELLVQFQDESVVDDSQLPKDRFSAERLKGVDSTLKIQPAELGDSAMYLCASSLDGAYEQYFGPGTRLTVT.

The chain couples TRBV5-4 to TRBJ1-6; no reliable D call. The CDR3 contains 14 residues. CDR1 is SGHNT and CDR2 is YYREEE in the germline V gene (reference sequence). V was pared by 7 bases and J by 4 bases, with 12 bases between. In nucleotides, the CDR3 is TGTGCCAGCCATACCTACGGTTATAATTCACCCCTCCACTTT. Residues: CASHTYGYNSPLHF.

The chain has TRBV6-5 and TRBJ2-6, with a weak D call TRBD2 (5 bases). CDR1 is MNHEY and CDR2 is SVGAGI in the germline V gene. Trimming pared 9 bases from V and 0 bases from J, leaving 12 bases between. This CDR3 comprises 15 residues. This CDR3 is CASLGLLSGANVLTF. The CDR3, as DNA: TGTGCCAGTCTTGGACTTCTCTCTGGGGCCAACGTCCTGACTTTC.

The CDR3 DNA sequence: TGTGCCTGGAGTACGAGACAGAACTATCAGCCCCAGCATTTT. Amino acids: CAWSTRQNYQPQHF. V usage is TRBV30 and J usage is TRBJ1-5; tentatively, D is TRBD1 (5 bases). Germline loops: CDR1 GTSNPN, CDR2 SVGIG (reference sequence). The CDR3 consists of 14 residues. Trimming took 2 bases from V and 5 from J, leaving 13 bases between them.

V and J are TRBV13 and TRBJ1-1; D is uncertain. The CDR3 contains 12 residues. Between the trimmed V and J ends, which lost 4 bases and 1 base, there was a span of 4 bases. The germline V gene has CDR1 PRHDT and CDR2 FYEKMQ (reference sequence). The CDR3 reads CASSYRNTEAFF. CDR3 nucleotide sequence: TGTGCCAGCAGCTACAGGAACACTGAAGCTTTCTTT.

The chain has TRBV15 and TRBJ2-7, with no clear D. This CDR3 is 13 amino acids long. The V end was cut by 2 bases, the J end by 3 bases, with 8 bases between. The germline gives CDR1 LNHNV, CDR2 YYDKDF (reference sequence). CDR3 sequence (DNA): TGTGCCACCAGCAGACCTTTAAACTACGAGCAGTACTTC. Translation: CATSRPLNYEQYF.

The DNA for the CDR3 is TGTGCCAGCCCCCAAGGGAGGGGATCCTACGAGCAGTACTTC. Amino acid sequence: CASPQGRGSYEQYF. The V gene is TRBV21-1, the J gene TRBJ2-7; the table's TRBD2 call for D was not verified on the DNA. TRBV21-1 is designated a pseudogene. CDR3 length: 14 amino acids.

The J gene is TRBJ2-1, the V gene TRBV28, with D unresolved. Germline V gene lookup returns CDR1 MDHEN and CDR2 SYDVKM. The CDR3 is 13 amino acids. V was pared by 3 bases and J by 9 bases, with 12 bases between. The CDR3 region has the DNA TGTGCCAGCAGTTTCCCCCATCGAGTTGAGCAGTTCTTC. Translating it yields CASSFPHRVEQFF. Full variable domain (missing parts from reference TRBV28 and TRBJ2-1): DVKVTQSSRYLVKRTGEKVFLECVQDMDHENMFWYRQDPGLGLRLIYFSYDVKMKEKGDIPEGYSVSREKKERFSLILESASTNQTSMYLCASSFPHRVEQFFGPGTRLTVL.